Listed below are T cell receptor beta chains from one sample, sequenced in a study of control samples from healthy donors and cancer patients. The data were produced by immunoSEQ multiplex PCR, yet TCRdb's version contains in-frame clones alone and is incomplete. The sample holds about 100,000 clones, 90% to 95% seen once. The sequenced material came from blood. These receptors were obtained from a man in his late teens or twenties in good health. The CDR3 runs from the conserved cysteine through the conserved F or W. The order of the fields is J gene, clone size, D gene, V gene, CDR3 protein, CDR3 DNA. The D gene is left open where the match is weak. For some rows the clone size is stated as once, few or many, or as a class when expanded; others skip it.

TRBJ1-1,-,-,TRBV4-1,CASSQIVLNTEAFF,TGCGCCAGCAGCCAGATAGTCCTGAACACTGAAGCTTTCTTT
TRBJ1-1,-,-,TRBV5-5,CASRIIGGTEAFF,TGTGCCAGCAGAATAATCGGGGGGACTGAAGCTTTCTTT
TRBJ2-7,-,-,TRBV6-2/TRBV6-3,CASSYRYEQYF,TGTGCCAGCAGTTACCGGTACGAGCAGTACTTC
TRBJ2-1,-,-,TRBV18,CASTPSGKSSYNEQFF,TGTGCCAGCACTCCTTCGGGTAAAAGCTCCTACAATGAGCAGTTCTTC
TRBJ1-6,-,-,TRBV19,CASSIDPGSPLHF,TGTGCCAGTAGTATAGATCCGGGATCACCCCTCCACTTT
TRBJ2-1,-,TRBD2,TRBV7-2,CASSLEASGSYNEQFF,TGTGCCAGCAGCTTAGAGGCTAGCGGATCCTACAATGAGCAGTTCTTC
TRBJ1-3,-,-,TRBV7-8,CASSTPLSDPSSGNTIYF,TGTGCCAGCAGCACTCCTCTAAGCGACCCCAGCTCTGGAAACACCATATATTTT
TRBJ2-1,-,TRBD2,TRBV6-2/TRBV6-3,CASSRGTSGPYNEQFF,TGTGCCAGCAGCCGCGGGACTAGCGGACCTTACAATGAGCAGTTCTTC
TRBJ1-2,few,-,TRBV5-6,CASSLMNEWSGYTF,TGTGCCAGCAGCTTGATGAACGAATGGAGTGGCTACACCTTC
TRBJ2-5,-,-,TRBV7-9,CASSLEAGWVQETQYF,TGTGCCAGCAGCTTAGAGGCAGGGTGGGTCCAAGAGACCCAGTACTTC
TRBJ2-1,-,TRBD2,TRBV3-1/TRBV3-2,CASSLTSGSYNNEQFF,TGTGCCAGCAGCCTTACTAGCGGGAGTTACAACAATGAGCAGTTCTTC
TRBJ1-2,-,TRBD1,TRBV10-2,CASSDGTAYGYTF,TGCGCCAGCAGTGACGGGACAGCCTATGGCTACACCTTC
TRBJ1-5,once,TRBD1,TRBV5-1,CASSLAGGQQPQHF,TGCGCCAGCAGCTTGGCAGGGGGGCAACAGCCCCAGCATTTT
TRBJ1-1,-,-,TRBV4-2,CASSQVRGHINEAFF,TGTGCCAGCAGCCAAGTCCGGGGCCACATCAATGAAGCTTTCTTT
TRBJ2-3,-,TRBD1,TRBV6-1,CASSEGPGQGTDTQYF,TGTGCCAGCAGTGAGGGCCCGGGACAGGGGACAGATACGCAGTATTTT
TRBJ2-1,-,TRBD2,TRBV10-3,CAISESGVYNEQFF,TGTGCCATCAGTGAAAGCGGGGTTTACAATGAGCAGTTCTTC
TRBJ1-1,-,TRBD1,TRBV27,CASSRQGAYTEAFF,TGTGCCAGCAGTCGACAGGGGGCGTACACTGAAGCTTTCTTT
TRBJ2-6,-,-,TRBV2,CASRQVSGANVLTF,TGTGCCAGCAGACAGGTGTCTGGGGCCAACGTCCTGACTTTC
TRBJ2-1,-,-,TRBV6-5,CASNFRVSPYNEQFF,TGTGCCAGCAACTTCCGGGTCTCCCCCTACAATGAGCAGTTCTTC
TRBJ1-5,-,-,TRBV18,CASSPPTGTNSNQPQHF,TGTGCCAGCTCACCACCCACAGGGACCAACAGCAATCAGCCCCAGCATTTT
TRBJ1-1,-,TRBD1,TRBV10-2,CASSRQGSVAFF,TGCGCCAGCAGTAGACAGGGGAGCGTCGCTTTCTTT
TRBJ2-7,-,TRBD2,TRBV5-1,CASSLVGGSSYEQYF,TGCGCCAGCAGCTTGGTCGGGGGGAGCTCCTACGAGCAGTACTTC
TRBJ1-2,-,-,TRBV5-1,CASTLGGNNNYGYTF,TGCGCCAGCACTCTGGGCGGAAACAATAACTATGGCTACACCTTC
TRBJ2-1,-,-,TRBV10-3,CAISGDNEQFF,TGTGCCATCAGTGGGGACAATGAGCAGTTCTTC
TRBJ2-7,-,TRBD1,TRBV7-9,CASSPTGYEQYF,TGTGCCAGCAGCCCGACAGGGTACGAGCAGTACTTC
TRBJ1-2,few,-,TRBV30,CAWSAGAYYGYTF,TGTGCCTGGAGCGCGGGGGCCTACTATGGCTACACCTTC
TRBJ1-2,-,-,TRBV7-9,CASSRDRGEHYGYTF,TGTGCCAGCAGCCGCGACAGAGGGGAGCACTATGGCTACACCTTC
TRBJ1-4,-,-,TRBV19,CAGGGGKGEKLFF,TGTGCCGGGGGTGGGGGTAAAGGTGAAAAACTGTTTTTT
TRBJ1-6,-,-,TRBV14,CASSQDPVGFNSPLHF,TGTGCCAGCAGCCAAGATCCGGTGGGATTTAATTCACCCCTCCACTTT
TRBJ1-5,once,TRBD1,TRBV19,CASTLGQGQYQPQHF,TGTGCCAGTACCCTTGGACAGGGGCAGTATCAGCCCCAGCATTTT
TRBJ2-7,-,-,TRBV2,CASGLDLAYEQYF,TGTGCCAGCGGTCTAGACTTAGCCTACGAGCAGTACTTC
TRBJ2-5,-,TRBD2,TRBV5-4,CASSLVPGGTQETQYF,TGTGCCAGCAGCTTAGTTCCGGGAGGGACTCAAGAGACCCAGTACTTC
TRBJ1-5,-,-,TRBV30,CAWSTTLGAQHF,TGTGCCTGGAGTACCACCCTCGGAGCCCAGCATTTT
TRBJ2-6,-,TRBD2,TRBV7-9,CASSLGDGLAGSGANVLTF,TGTGCCAGCAGCTTAGGAGATGGACTAGCGGGGTCAGGGGCCAACGTCCTGACTTTC
TRBJ1-3,-,-,TRBV2,CASSGATASRGNTIYF,TGTGCCAGCAGTGGGGCGACGGCCAGTCGAGGAAACACCATATATTTT
TRBJ1-2,-,-,TRBV6-5,CASRDLERVYGYTF,TGTGCCAGCCGCGACTTGGAACGTGTCTATGGCTACACCTTC
TRBJ1-6,once,-,TRBV27,CASSGTYNSPLHF,TGTGCCAGCAGTGGGACATATAATTCACCCCTCCACTTT
TRBJ1-5,-,-,TRBV5-1,CASSLDGQPQHF,TGCGCCAGCAGCTTGGACGGTCAGCCCCAGCATTTT
TRBJ1-2,-,-,TRBV19,CASSKQTVNYGYTF,TGTGCCAGTAGTAAACAGACAGTTAACTATGGCTACACCTTC
TRBJ2-2,-,-,TRBV18,CASSPRVENTGELFF,TGTGCCAGCTCACCAAGAGTAGAGAACACCGGGGAGCTGTTTTTT
TRBJ1-5,-,-,TRBV7-2,CASSLEPGQPQHF,TGTGCCAGCAGCTTAGAGCCGGGTCAGCCCCAGCATTTT
TRBJ1-3,once,-,TRBV5-5,CASSLEVVRRPGNTIYF,TGTGCCAGCAGCTTGGAAGTCGTCAGACGACCTGGAAACACCATATATTTT
TRBJ2-2,-,-,TRBV30,CAWSAVGTELFF,TGTGCCTGGAGTGCTGTAGGCACGGAGCTGTTTTTT
TRBJ2-7,-,-,TRBV11-2,CASSLIGEQYF,TGTGCCAGCAGCTTAATTGGTGAGCAGTACTTC
TRBJ1-2,-,TRBD1,TRBV19,CASSMTRDRRSYGYTF,TGTGCCAGTAGTATGACCCGGGACAGGAGATCCTATGGCTACACCTTC
TRBJ1-5,-,-,TRBV7-2,CASSLEGSQPQHF,TGTGCCAGCAGCTTAGAAGGGAGTCAGCCCCAGCATTTT
TRBJ2-3,once,TRBD2,TRBV7-9,CASSLYVAGYTDTQYF,TGTGCCAGCAGCTTATATGTAGCGGGGTACACAGATACGCAGTATTTT
TRBJ2-1,-,-,TRBV27,CASTGDQGVGLSYNEQFF,TGTGCCAGCACCGGGGACCAGGGAGTTGGGTTGTCCTACAATGAGCAGTTCTTC
TRBJ1-1,-,-,TRBV7-9,CASSARGTMNTEAFF,TGTGCCAGCAGCGCTAGGGGCACCATGAACACTGAAGCTTTCTTT
TRBJ1-2,-,-,TRBV4-3,CASSQDRSYNYGYTF,TGCGCCAGCAGCCAGGACAGAAGCTATAACTATGGCTACACCTTC
TRBJ1-1,-,-,TRBV13,CASSSMRVGTEAFF,TGTGCCAGCAGCTCCATGAGGGTGGGCACTGAAGCTTTCTTT
TRBJ2-1,-,TRBD1,TRBV7-9,CASSGSGQESYNEQFF,TGTGCCAGCAGCGGTTCGGGACAGGAGTCCTACAATGAGCAGTTCTTC